The T cell receptor (beta chain) under discussion was sequenced for a study of T cell repertoires in cytomegalovirus infection (dated by TCRdb to the late 2010s). Regarding the research as a whole: Alongside well-studied HLA-B-restricted epitopes, the peptide stimulations were aimed at recently identified HLA-C-restricted CMV epitopes, whose presentation resists viral immunomodulation. Because public TCR beta signatures pointed to carriage of CMV infection together with the matching HLA type, the HLA type of each donor mattered for the analysis. The investigation overall reported the following: Carriers of CMV infection plus the relevant HLA type were discriminated by the cumulative frequency of public TCR beta family members in the study cohort and in an independent roughly 400-donor cohort. In the ex vivo response, HLA-C-restricted CMV-specific TCR beta clonotypes were dominant, and in two of eight donors the single most frequent clonotype came from this HLA-C-restricted group.

Sequenced using an Illumina HiSeq 1500. Clones were called with MiXCR by TCRdb after fastp trimmed the public reads at Q25, and only in-frame beta chains were retained. Each entry is one CDR3 protein sequence, shown with its most common DNA and genes. The sample contains 300,000 or so distinct CDR3 sequences, approximately 25% of them found a single time. The ten top clones hold about an eighth of the sample. In the paper's terms, the treatment or condition label means: in vitro stimulation with specific CMV peptide epitopes to enrich CMV-specific T cells. There are many counts of this clonotype. No antigen is known for it. Per-nucleotide qualities are absent, and no much larger clonotype sits a single base away. This material consisted of cultured PBMCs, taken from culture after CMV antigen stimulation. The TCR was taken from a human donor in good health (CMV status not recorded). Some clones in this sample may be carry-over from other donors' samples.

The DNA sequence follows: TGTGCCAGCAGCTTAGCAGCTCAGAGCTCCTACAATGAGCAGTTCTTC. This sequence encodes CASSLAAQSSYNEQFF. The sequence joins TRBV7-2 to TRBJ2-1; too little of a D gene remains to name it. According to the germline V gene, CDR1 reads SGHTA and CDR2 reads FQGNSA. There are 16 amino acids in the CDR3, from cysteine to phenylalanine inclusive. Solely the CDR3 DNA is kept, with 48 bases framed from the first base. At the junction V is shortened by 0 bases and J by 0 bases, with 9 bases in between.